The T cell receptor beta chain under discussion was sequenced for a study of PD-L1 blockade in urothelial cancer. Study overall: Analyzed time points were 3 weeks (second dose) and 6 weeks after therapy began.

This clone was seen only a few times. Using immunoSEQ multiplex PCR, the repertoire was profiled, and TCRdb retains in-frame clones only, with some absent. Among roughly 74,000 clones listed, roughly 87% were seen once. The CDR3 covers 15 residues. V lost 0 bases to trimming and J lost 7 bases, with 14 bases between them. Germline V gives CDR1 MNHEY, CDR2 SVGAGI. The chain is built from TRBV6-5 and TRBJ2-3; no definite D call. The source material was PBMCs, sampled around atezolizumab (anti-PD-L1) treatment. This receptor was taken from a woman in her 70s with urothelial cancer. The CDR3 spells CASSYSSFTYNTQYF. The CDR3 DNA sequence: TGTGCCAGCAGTTACTCGAGCTTCACCTATAATACGCAGTATTTT.